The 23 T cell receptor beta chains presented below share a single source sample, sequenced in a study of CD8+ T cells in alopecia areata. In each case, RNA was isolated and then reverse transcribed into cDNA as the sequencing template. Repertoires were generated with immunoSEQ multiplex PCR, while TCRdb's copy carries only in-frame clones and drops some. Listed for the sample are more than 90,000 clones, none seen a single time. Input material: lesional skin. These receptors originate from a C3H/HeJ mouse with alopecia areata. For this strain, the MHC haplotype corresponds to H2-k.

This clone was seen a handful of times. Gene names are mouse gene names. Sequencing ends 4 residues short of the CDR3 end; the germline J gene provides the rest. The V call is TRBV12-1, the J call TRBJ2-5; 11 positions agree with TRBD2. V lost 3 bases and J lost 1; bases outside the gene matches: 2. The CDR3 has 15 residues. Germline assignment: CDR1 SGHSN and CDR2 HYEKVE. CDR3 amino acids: CASSSTGGDQDTQYF. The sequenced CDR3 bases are TGTGCCAGCTCTTCGACTGGGGGGGACCAAGAC.

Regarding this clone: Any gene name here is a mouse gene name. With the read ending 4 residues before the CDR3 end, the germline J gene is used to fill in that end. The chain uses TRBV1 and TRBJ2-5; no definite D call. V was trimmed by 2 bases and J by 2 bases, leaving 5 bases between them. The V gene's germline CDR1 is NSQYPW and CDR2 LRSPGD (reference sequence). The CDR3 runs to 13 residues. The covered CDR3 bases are TGCACCTGCAGTGCACTGGTCCAAGAC. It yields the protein CTCSALVQD. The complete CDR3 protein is CTCSALVQDTQYF.

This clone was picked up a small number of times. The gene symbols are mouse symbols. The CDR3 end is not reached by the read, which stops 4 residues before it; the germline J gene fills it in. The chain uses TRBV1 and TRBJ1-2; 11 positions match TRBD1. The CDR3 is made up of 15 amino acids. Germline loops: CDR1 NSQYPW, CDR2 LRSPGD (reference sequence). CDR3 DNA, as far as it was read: TGCACCTGCAGTGCAAACCGGGACAGGGGGTCC. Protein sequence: CTCSANRDRGS. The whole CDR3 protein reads CTCSANRDRGSDYTF.

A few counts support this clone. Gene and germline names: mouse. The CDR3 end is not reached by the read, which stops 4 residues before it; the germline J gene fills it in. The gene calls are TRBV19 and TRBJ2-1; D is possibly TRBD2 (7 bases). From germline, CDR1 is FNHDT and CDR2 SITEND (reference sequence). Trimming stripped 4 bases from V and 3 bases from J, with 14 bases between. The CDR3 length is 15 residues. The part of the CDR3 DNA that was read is TGTGCCAGCAGTTCTTTCTGGGGGCTCTATGCT. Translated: CASSSFWGLYA. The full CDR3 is CASSSFWGLYAEQFF.

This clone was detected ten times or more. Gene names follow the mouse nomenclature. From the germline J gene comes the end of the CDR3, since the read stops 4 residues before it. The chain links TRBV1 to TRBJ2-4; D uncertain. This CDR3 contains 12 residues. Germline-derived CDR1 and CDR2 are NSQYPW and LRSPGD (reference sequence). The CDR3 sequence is CTCSAQKNTLYF. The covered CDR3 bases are TGCACCTGCAGTGCACAGAAAAAC.

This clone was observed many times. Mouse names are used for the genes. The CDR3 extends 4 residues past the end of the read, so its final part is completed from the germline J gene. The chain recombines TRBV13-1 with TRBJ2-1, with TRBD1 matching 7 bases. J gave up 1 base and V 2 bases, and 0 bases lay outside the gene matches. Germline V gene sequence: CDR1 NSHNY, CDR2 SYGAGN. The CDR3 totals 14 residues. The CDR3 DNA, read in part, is TGTGCCAGCAGTGAGGGACAGAACTATGCT. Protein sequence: CASSEGQNYA. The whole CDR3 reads CASSEGQNYAEQFF.

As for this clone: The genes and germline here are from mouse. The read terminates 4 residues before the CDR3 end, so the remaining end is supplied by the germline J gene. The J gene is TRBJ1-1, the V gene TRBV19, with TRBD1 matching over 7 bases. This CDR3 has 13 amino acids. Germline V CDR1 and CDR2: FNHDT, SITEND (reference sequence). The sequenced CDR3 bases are TGTGCCAGCAGTATAGCTCAGGGGGGA. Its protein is CASSIAQGG. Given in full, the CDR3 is CASSIAQGGEVFF.

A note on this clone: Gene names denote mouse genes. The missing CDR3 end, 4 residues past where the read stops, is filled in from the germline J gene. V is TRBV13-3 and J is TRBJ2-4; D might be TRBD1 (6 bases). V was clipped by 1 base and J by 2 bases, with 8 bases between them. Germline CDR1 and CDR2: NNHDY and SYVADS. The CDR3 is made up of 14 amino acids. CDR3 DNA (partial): TGTGCCAGCAGTGATTGGGGACATCAAAAC. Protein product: CASSDWGHQN. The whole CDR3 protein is CASSDWGHQNTLYF.

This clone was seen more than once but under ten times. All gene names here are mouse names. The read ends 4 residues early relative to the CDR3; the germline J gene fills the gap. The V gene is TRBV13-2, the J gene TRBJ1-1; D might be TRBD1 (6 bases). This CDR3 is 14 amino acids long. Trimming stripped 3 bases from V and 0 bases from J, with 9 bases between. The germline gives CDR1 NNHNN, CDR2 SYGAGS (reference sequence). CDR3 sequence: CASGATGANTEVFF. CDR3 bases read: TGTGCCAGCGGTGCGACAGGAGCAAACACA.

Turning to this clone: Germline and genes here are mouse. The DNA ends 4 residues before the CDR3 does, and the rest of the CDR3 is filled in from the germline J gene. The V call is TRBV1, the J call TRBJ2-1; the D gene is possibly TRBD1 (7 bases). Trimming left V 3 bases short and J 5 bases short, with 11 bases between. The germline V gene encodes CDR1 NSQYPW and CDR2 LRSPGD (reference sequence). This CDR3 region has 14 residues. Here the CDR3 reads CTCSAEGADAEQFF. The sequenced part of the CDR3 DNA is TGCACCTGCAGTGCTGAGGGGGCAGATGCT.

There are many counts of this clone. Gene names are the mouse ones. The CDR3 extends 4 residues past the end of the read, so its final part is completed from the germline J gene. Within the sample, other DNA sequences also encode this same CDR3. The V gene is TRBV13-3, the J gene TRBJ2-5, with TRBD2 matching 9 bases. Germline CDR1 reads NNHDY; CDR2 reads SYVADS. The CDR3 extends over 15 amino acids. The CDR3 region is CASSDARTGEDTQYF. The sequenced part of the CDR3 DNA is TGTGCCAGCAGTGATGCAAGGACTGGGGAAGAC.

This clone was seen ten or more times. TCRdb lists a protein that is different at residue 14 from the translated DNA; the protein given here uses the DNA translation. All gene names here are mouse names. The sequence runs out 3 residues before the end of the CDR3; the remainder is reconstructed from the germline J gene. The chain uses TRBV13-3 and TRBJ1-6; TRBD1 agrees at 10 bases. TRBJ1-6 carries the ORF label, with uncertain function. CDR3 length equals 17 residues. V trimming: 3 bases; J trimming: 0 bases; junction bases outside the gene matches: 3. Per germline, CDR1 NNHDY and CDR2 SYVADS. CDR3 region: CASSGTGGNSYNSPLYF. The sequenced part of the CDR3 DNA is TGTGCCAGCAGTGGGACAGGGGGGAATTCCTATAATTCGCCC.

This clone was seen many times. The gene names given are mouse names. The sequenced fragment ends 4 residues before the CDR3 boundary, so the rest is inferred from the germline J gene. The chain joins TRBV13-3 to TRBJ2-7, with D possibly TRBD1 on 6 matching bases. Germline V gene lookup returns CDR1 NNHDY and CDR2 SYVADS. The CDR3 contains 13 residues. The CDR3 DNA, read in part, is TGTGCCAGCAGTGACCAGGGGAGTTAT. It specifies CASSDQGSY. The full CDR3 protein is CASSDQGSYEQYF.

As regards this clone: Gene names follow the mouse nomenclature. CDR3 residues: CTCSADPGTGLTGQLYF. The covered CDR3 bases are TGCACCTGCAGTGCAGACCCAGGGACAGGGCTGACCGGG. The chain recombines TRBV1 with TRBJ2-2; TRBD1 aligns across 9 bases. With the read ending 4 residues before the CDR3 end, the germline J gene is used to fill in that end. CDR1 and CDR2 from the germline V gene are NSQYPW and LRSPGD (reference sequence). This CDR3 spans 17 amino acids. V was clipped by 0 bases and J by 5 bases; unmatched bases: 7. Supplemented by reference TRBV1 and TRBJ2-2, the full variable domain reads VTLLEQNPRWRLVPRGQAVNLRCILKNSQYPWMSWYQQDLQKQLQWLFTLRSPGDKEVKSLPGADYLATRVTDTELRLQVANMSQGRTLYCTCSADPGTGLTGQLYFGEGSKLTVL.

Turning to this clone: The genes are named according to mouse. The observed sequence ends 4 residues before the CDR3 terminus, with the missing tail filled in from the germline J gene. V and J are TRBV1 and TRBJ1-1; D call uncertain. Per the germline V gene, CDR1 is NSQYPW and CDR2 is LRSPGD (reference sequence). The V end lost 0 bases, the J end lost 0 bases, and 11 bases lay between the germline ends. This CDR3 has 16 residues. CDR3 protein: CTCSADDNNANTEVFF. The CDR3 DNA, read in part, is TGCACCTGCAGTGCAGATGATAACAATGCAAACACA. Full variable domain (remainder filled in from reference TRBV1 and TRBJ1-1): VTLLEQNPRWRLVPRGQAVNLRCILKNSQYPWMSWYQQDLQKQLQWLFTLRSPGDKEVKSLPGADYLATRVTDTELRLQVANMSQGRTLYCTCSADDNNANTEVFFGKGTRLTVV.

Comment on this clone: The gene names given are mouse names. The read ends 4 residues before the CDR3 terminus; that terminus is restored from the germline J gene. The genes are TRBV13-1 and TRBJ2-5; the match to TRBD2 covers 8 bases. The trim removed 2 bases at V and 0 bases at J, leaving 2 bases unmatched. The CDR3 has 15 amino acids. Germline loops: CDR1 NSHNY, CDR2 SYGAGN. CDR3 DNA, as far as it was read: TGTGCCAGCAGTGACCGACTGGGGAACCAAGAC. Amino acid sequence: CASSDRLGNQD. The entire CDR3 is CASSDRLGNQDTQYF.

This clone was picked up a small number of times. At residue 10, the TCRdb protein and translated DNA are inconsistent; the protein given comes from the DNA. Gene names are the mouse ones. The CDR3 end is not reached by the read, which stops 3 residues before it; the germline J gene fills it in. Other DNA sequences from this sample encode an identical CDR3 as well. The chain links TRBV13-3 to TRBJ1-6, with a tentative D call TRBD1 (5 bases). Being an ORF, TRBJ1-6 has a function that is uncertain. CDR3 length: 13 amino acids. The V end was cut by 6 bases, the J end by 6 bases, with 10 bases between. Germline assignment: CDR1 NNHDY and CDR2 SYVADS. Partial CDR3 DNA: TGTGCCAGCACCCAGGGAGGTAATTCGCCC. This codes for CASTQGGNSP. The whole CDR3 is CASTQGGNSPLYF.

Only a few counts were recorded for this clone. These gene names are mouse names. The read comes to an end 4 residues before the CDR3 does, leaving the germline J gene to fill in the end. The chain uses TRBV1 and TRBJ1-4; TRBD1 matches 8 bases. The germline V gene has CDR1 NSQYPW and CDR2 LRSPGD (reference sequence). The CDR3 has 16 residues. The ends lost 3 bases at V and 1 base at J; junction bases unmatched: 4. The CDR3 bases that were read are TGCACCTGCAGTGCGGGACAGGCCAATTCCAACGAA. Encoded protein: CTCSAGQANSNE. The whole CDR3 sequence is CTCSAGQANSNERLFF.

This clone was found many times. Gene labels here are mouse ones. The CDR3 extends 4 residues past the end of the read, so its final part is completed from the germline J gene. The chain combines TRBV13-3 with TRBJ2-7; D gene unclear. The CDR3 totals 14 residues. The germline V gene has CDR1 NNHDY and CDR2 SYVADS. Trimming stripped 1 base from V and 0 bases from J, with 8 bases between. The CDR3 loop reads CASSDRPGSYEQYF. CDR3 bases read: TGTGCCAGCAGTGATCGCCCAGGCTCCTAT.

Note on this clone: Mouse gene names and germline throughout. The part of the CDR3 DNA that was read is TGTGCCAGCGGTGTCATCCGGGACATCAACGAA. Encoded protein: CASGVIRDINE. The whole CDR3 is CASGVIRDINERLFF. The chain couples TRBV13-2 to TRBJ1-4; possibly TRBD1 for D (6 bases). The CDR3 end falls 4 residues outside the read, so it is completed with the germline J gene. Germline lookup yields CDR1 NNHNN and CDR2 SYGAGS (reference sequence). V was clipped by 3 bases and J by 4 bases, with 13 bases between them. CDR3 length: 15 residues.

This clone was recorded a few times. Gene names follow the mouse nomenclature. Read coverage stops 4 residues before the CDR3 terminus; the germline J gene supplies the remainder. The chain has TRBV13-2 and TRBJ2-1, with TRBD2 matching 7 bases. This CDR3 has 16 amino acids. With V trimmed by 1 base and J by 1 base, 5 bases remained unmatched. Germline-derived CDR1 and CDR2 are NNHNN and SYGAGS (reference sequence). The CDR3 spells CASGDKDWENYAEQFF. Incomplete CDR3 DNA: TGTGCCAGCGGTGATAAAGACTGGGAGAACTATGCT.

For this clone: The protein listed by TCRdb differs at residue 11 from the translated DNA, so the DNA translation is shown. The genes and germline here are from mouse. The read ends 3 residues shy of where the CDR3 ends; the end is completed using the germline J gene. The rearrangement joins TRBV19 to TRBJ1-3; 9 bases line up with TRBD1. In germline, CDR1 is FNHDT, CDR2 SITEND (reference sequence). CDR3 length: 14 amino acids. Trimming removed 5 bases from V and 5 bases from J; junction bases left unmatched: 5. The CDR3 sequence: CASSPGTGRNTLYF. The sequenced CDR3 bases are TGTGCCAGCAGCCCCGGGACAGGGAGAAATACG.

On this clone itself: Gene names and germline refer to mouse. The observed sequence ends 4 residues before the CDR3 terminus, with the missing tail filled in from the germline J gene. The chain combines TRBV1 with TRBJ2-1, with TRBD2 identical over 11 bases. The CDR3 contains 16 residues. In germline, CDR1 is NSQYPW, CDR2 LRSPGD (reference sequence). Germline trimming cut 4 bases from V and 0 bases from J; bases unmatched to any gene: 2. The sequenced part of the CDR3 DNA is TGCACCTGCAGTGAACTGGGGGGGCCTAACTATGCT. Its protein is CTCSELGGPNYA. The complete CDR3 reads CTCSELGGPNYAEQFF.